These 20 T cell receptor beta chains came from one sample sequenced in a study of blood T cell repertoires in COVID-19. Here immunoSEQ multiplex PCR was the method, and the copy in TCRdb shows in-frame clones only, minus some. The repertoire holds more than 95,000 clones, approximately 80% seen once, with 4.1% in the top ten. Sequenced sample: peripheral blood. The receptors come from a man aged 55 to 69 with acute or convalescent COVID-19.

This clone was counted only a few times. The chain uses TRBV7-7 and TRBJ2-5, with 14 bases identical to TRBD2. V lost 5 bases to trimming and J lost 2 bases; unmatched junction nucleotides: 7. Germline CDR1 SSHAT, CDR2 FNYEAQ (reference sequence). The CDR3 sequence is 17 residues long. The CDR3 DNA follows: TGTGCCAGCAGCCGGACTAGCGGGGGGCCCACACAAGAGACCCAGTACTTC. Translated: CASSRTSGGPTQETQYF.

This chain connects TRBV6-1 to TRBJ1-2; perhaps TRBD1 as D (6 bases). CDR1 and CDR2 (germline): MNHNS, SASEGT. This CDR3 spans 17 amino acids. V was shortened by 3 bases and J by 4 bases, with 21 bases between the two germline ends. The CDR3 region has the DNA TGTGCCAGCAGTGAGACCGTTGGACAGCTTAACATCTATGGCTACACCTTC. This sequence encodes CASSETVGQLNIYGYTF.

The chain recombines TRBV3-1 (or the pseudogene TRBV3-2) with TRBJ1-5, with 8 nucleotides matching TRBD1. V was clipped by 2 bases and J by 2 bases; unmatched bases: 2. CDR1 LGHDT and CDR2 YNNKEL come from the germline V gene (reference sequence). CDR3 size: 15 residues. The CDR3, as DNA: TGTGCCAGCAGCCAAACGACAGGGGGCAATCAGCCCCAGCATTTT. Its protein product is CASSQTTGGNQPQHF.

This clone was seen only once. The V gene is TRBV7-9, the J gene TRBJ2-2; TRBD1 might be the D (5 bases). The CDR3 has 16 residues. Germline lookup yields CDR1 SEHNR and CDR2 FQNEAQ (reference sequence). V shed 0 bases and J shed 0 bases, with 8 bases lying between them. The CDR3 loop reads CASSLAETANTGELFF. The CDR3 DNA is TGTGCCAGCAGCTTAGCGGAGACAGCGAACACCGGGGAGCTGTTTTTT.

The rearrangement joins TRBV30 to TRBJ1-1, with TRBD1 identical over 8 bases. Germline V gives CDR1 GTSNPN, CDR2 SVGIG (reference sequence). The CDR3 is 16 amino acids. V lost 4 bases to trimming and J lost 1 base; unmatched junction nucleotides: 11. The DNA of the CDR3 is TGTGCCTGGAATCCGGGACAGGTCTCGGGGAACACTGAAGCTTTCTTT. Translated, it gives CAWNPGQVSGNTEAFF.

This sequence joins TRBV11-2 and TRBJ2-7, with 7 bases identical to TRBD2. The CDR3 runs to 18 residues. Germline assignment: CDR1 SGHAT and CDR2 FQNNGV. V trimming: 1 base; J trimming: 0 bases; junction bases outside the gene matches: 12. In DNA, the CDR3 is TGTGCCAGCAGCTTAGGACCCCCCGTAGCGGGCAACTCCTACGAGCAGTACTTC. This sequence encodes CASSLGPPVAGNSYEQYF.

The chain couples TRBV11-2 to TRBJ1-1; D may be TRBD1 (6 bases). The V end was cut by 3 bases, the J end by 1 base, with 15 bases between. Germline CDR1 SGHAT, CDR2 FQNNGV. The length of the CDR3 is 16 residues. CDR3 protein: CASSLVTGLANTEAFF. CDR3 nucleotides: TGTGCCAGCAGCTTGGTCACAGGGTTGGCGAACACTGAAGCTTTCTTT.

The chain recombines TRBV18 with TRBJ1-1; tentatively, D is TRBD1 (5 bases). Germline V lookup: CDR1 KGHSH, CDR2 LQKENI. Deletions cut 0 bases from V and 10 bases from J, with 18 bases between. The CDR3 loop spans 15 amino acids. CDR3 sequence (DNA): TGTGCCAGCTCACCACCGCATACAGCGTGGGGGGGAGCTTTCTTT. Translated, it gives CASSPPHTAWGGAFF.

The J gene is TRBJ2-7, the V gene TRBV7-9; D perhaps matches TRBD1 (6 bases). Germline V gene data show CDR1 as SEHNR and CDR2 as FQNEAQ (reference sequence). Trimming took 4 bases from V and 2 from J, leaving 12 bases between them. This CDR3 region has 14 residues. For the CDR3, the DNA is TGTGCCAGCAGCTCAGGGGACGGGCCCTACGAGCAGTACTTC. Amino acid sequence: CASSSGDGPYEQYF.

The V and J genes are TRBV6-1 and TRBJ1-1, with TRBD1 identical over 8 bases. Per the germline V gene, CDR1 is MNHNS and CDR2 is SASEGT. Trimming removed 3 bases from V and 4 bases from J; junction bases left unmatched: 1. This CDR3 comprises 13 residues. The CDR3 sequence: CASSDRGPTEAFF. DNA for the CDR3: TGTGCCAGCAGTGACAGGGGGCCCACTGAAGCTTTCTTT.

This chain joins TRBV5-4 and TRBJ2-7, with 13 bases that match TRBD2. V dropped 0 bases and J dropped 2; count of bases not matched to a gene: 2. This CDR3 spans 16 amino acids. Germline values: CDR1 SGHNT, CDR2 YYREEE (reference sequence). CDR3 in amino acids: CASSLGGTSGAYEQYF. As DNA, the CDR3 is TGTGCCAGCAGCTTGGGGGGGACTAGCGGGGCCTACGAGCAGTACTTC.

This clone turned up a few times. The chain is built from TRBV2 and TRBJ1-5, with D possibly being TRBD1 (5 bases). V was shortened by 0 bases and J by 0 bases, with 12 bases between the two germline ends. CDR1 and CDR2 (germline): SNHLY, FYNNEI. The CDR3 consists of 17 residues. Here the CDR3 DNA reads TGTGCCAGCAGTGAAGCGGGGCGGATATATAGCAATCAGCCCCAGCATTTT. Translation: CASSEAGRIYSNQPQHF.

The V and J genes are TRBV30 and TRBJ2-2; weak D call: TRBD2 (7 bases). This CDR3 region has 11 residues. Germline lookup yields CDR1 GTSNPN and CDR2 SVGIG (reference sequence). Deletions cut 8 bases from V and 13 bases from J, with 17 bases between. The CDR3 region has the DNA TGTGCCCGGCTAGGGGGAGGGAGGCTGTTTTTT. This translates into CARLGGGRLFF.

This chain connects TRBV5-5 to TRBJ2-7; 10 bases are a match to TRBD1. CDR3 length equals 15 residues. CDR1 is SGHKS and CDR2 is YYEKEE in the germline V gene (reference sequence). The V and J ends lost 0 bases and 3 bases, in that order; junction bases with no gene match: 3. The CDR3 DNA follows: TGTGCCAGCAGCTTGGCCGGGACAGGGGTCTACGAGCAGTACGTC. Protein sequence: CASSLAGTGVYEQYV.

The chain uses TRBV7-9 and TRBJ2-5; 7 bases match TRBD2. The length of the CDR3 is 14 residues. J lost 5 bases, V lost 3 bases, and 6 bases had no gene match. Germline loops: CDR1 SEHNR, CDR2 FQNEAQ (reference sequence). In nucleotides, the CDR3 is TGTGCCAGCAGCTTCGGGACTACCGGGGAGACCCAGTACTTC. Translating gives CASSFGTTGETQYF.

The genes are TRBV7-9 and TRBJ2-1; 14 positions match TRBD2. V lost 6 bases, J lost 4 bases, and 14 bases stayed unmatched. There are 19 residues in the CDR3. CDR1 is SEHNR and CDR2 is FQNEAQ in the germline V gene (reference sequence). Here the CDR3 DNA reads TGTGCCAGCAGTGTTCCTCCGGGACTAGCGGGAGTGAAATACAATGAGCAGTTCTTC. Amino acids: CASSVPPGLAGVKYNEQFF.

The chain carries TRBV6-5 and TRBJ2-5; no reliable D call. Germline V gives CDR1 MNHEY, CDR2 SVGAGI. V was trimmed by 6 bases and J by 0 bases, leaving 14 bases between them. This CDR3 is 15 amino acids long. In nucleotides, the CDR3 is TGTGCCAGCAGCCCCCTTGGCAGCGACCAAGAGACCCAGTACTTC. Translating gives CASSPLGSDQETQYF.

V gene TRBV11-2 combines with J gene TRBJ2-7, with D uncertain. Trimming removed 1 base at V and 3 bases at J, with 4 bases between. The germline CDR1 and CDR2 sequences are SGHAT and FQNNGV. This CDR3 is 12 amino acids long. The CDR3 nucleotides are TGTGCCAGCAGCTTAGGCAGCTACGAGCAGTACTTC. Encoded protein: CASSLGSYEQYF.

This clone was seen only a few times. The V call is TRBV28, the J call TRBJ2-2; the match to TRBD2 covers 9 bases. Per the germline V gene, CDR1 is MDHEN and CDR2 is SYDVKM. The junction had 5 bases not matched to a gene; V was cut back by 8 bases and J by 7 bases. The CDR3 length is 13 residues. CDR3 protein: CASCGGGGGELFF. CDR3 sequence (DNA): TGTGCCAGCTGCGGGGGGGGCGGCGGGGAGCTGTTTTTT. The complete variable domain, with remaining parts taken from reference TRBV28 and TRBJ2-2, reads DVKVTQSSRYLVKRTGEKVFLECVQDMDHENMFWYRQDPGLGLRLIYFSYDVKMKEKGDIPEGYSVSREKKERFSLILESASTNQTSMYLCASCGGGGGELFFGEGSRLTVL.

This chain connects TRBV14 to TRBJ1-4; TRBD1 aligns across 7 bases. Per the germline V gene, CDR1 is SGHDN and CDR2 is FVKESK. CDR3 size: 15 residues. V was clipped by 4 bases and J by 3 bases; unmatched bases: 5. The CDR3 region has the DNA TGTGCCAGCAGCCCACCTGGGACAGCTAATGAAAAACTGTTTTTT. Translated, it gives CASSPPGTANEKLFF.